The rows below give T cell receptor beta chains drawn from one sample of a study of T cell responses to AZD1222 COVID-19 vaccine. The repertoire was sequenced with immunoSEQ multiplex PCR; TCRdb's copy has only in-frame clones and lacks some. Of 90,000 to 150,000 clones detected, roughly 90% appear once; the ten largest clones hold 3.5% to 5%. The sample was peripheral blood, taken on day 0 of AZD1222 vaccination. These receptors all come from an adult in good health. Both conserved end residues are part of each CDR3. The order of the fields is CDR3 DNA, CDR3 protein, D gene, J gene, clone size, V gene. The D gene is left open where the match is weak. Where a row states a size, it is once, few, many or the class of an expanded clone; other rows omit it.

CDR3nt: TGTGCCACCAGTGATTCGCGGGGACTTGGTACGCAGTATTTT
CDR3aa: CATSDSRGLGTQYF
d_gene: -
j_gene: TRBJ2-3
abundance: -
v_gene: TRBV24-1

CDR3nt: TGTGCCAGCAAACTAGCGGGACCCCCCTACGAGCAGTACTTC
CDR3aa: CASKLAGPPYEQYF
d_gene: TRBD2
j_gene: TRBJ2-7
abundance: -
v_gene: TRBV6-5

CDR3nt: TGCGCCAGCAGCGGACTAGCGGATTCCTACGAGCAGTACTTC
CDR3aa: CASSGLADSYEQYF
d_gene: TRBD2
j_gene: TRBJ2-7
abundance: -
v_gene: TRBV10-1

CDR3nt: TGTGCCAGCAGCTTATCTAGCGGGACAGATACGCAGTATTTT
CDR3aa: CASSLSSGTDTQYF
d_gene: TRBD2
j_gene: TRBJ2-3
abundance: once
v_gene: TRBV7-2

CDR3nt: TGTGCCAGCAGCCAAGGGGAAGCGGGAGTGGCAGATACGCAGTATTTT
CDR3aa: CASSQGEAGVADTQYF
d_gene: TRBD2
j_gene: TRBJ2-3
abundance: -
v_gene: TRBV4-2

CDR3nt: TGTGCCACCAGGGGGGCCGGGGGCAGCTCCTACAATGAGCAGTTCTTC
CDR3aa: CATRGAGGSSYNEQFF
d_gene: -
j_gene: TRBJ2-1
abundance: -
v_gene: TRBV24-1

CDR3nt: TGTGCCAGCAGTGAAGCGCCCTCTGAGGTTACGGGCTACACCTTC
CDR3aa: CASSEAPSEVTGYTF
d_gene: -
j_gene: TRBJ1-2
abundance: -
v_gene: TRBV6-1

CDR3nt: TGTGCCAGCAGCCCCGGGACTAGCTGGTTCTTC
CDR3aa: CASSPGTSWFF
d_gene: TRBD2
j_gene: TRBJ2-1
abundance: once
v_gene: TRBV5-5

CDR3nt: TGTGCCAGCAGGGCAGAAGCTAACTATGGCTACACCTTC
CDR3aa: CASRAEANYGYTF
d_gene: -
j_gene: TRBJ1-2
abundance: -
v_gene: TRBV2

CDR3nt: TGTGCCAGTACCTCGGACAAATCTAGCTACACCTTC
CDR3aa: CASTSDKSSYTF
d_gene: -
j_gene: TRBJ1-2
abundance: -
v_gene: TRBV19

CDR3nt: TGCGCCAGCAGCTTTCACCTAGCGGGAGAGGGGGCAGATACGCAGTATTTT
CDR3aa: CASSFHLAGEGADTQYF
d_gene: TRBD2
j_gene: TRBJ2-3
abundance: -
v_gene: TRBV5-1

CDR3nt: TGTGCCAGCTCACCGTCTAGCGACACTACCTACAATGAGCAGTTCTTC
CDR3aa: CASSPSSDTTYNEQFF
d_gene: -
j_gene: TRBJ2-1
abundance: -
v_gene: TRBV18

CDR3nt: TGTGCCAGCAGCCAAGGAGGGACAGGGGGCTGGAATCAGCCCCAGCATTTT
CDR3aa: CASSQGGTGGWNQPQHF
d_gene: TRBD1
j_gene: TRBJ1-5
abundance: -
v_gene: TRBV7-8

CDR3nt: TGTGCCAGCAGTGAATCCTTCAAGACCTGGGATGAGCAGTTCTTC
CDR3aa: CASSESFKTWDEQFF
d_gene: -
j_gene: TRBJ2-1
abundance: -
v_gene: TRBV25-1

CDR3nt: TGTGCCAGCAGCTCTCAGGGGACCTCTAATGAAAAACTGTTTTTT
CDR3aa: CASSSQGTSNEKLFF
d_gene: -
j_gene: TRBJ1-4
abundance: -
v_gene: TRBV9

CDR3nt: TGTGCCAGTAGTATAGGAGGGTGGAACACTGAAGCTTTCTTT
CDR3aa: CASSIGGWNTEAFF
d_gene: -
j_gene: TRBJ1-1
abundance: once
v_gene: TRBV19